The rows below give T cell receptor beta chains drawn from one sample of a study of T cell changes during pregnancy in multiple sclerosis. Repertoires were generated with immunoSEQ multiplex PCR, while TCRdb's copy carries only in-frame clones and drops some. Here the sample spans fewer than 40,000 clones, about nine tenths being singletons. Sequenced material: CD4+ T cells from peripheral blood mononuclear cells, taken in the second trimester of pregnancy. The receptors here all came from a female donor in good health, enrolled as a control in a pregnancy study. CDR3s include the opening cysteine and the closing phenylalanine or tryptophan.

>TRBV11-2|TRBJ2-7
CASSLVPSGSFYEQYF
>TRBV7-9|TRBJ2-3
CASSSFGPDTQYF
>TRBV19|TRBJ2-7
CASSIVIRAVYEQYF
>TRBV11-1|TRBJ1-3
CASSSGQPGNTIYF
>TRBV7-9|TRBJ2-2
CASSPGLADTGELFF
>TRBV11-2|TRBJ2-3
CASSSKGIRDTQYF
>TRBV28|TRBJ2-1
CATRRLAGNEQFF
>TRBV5-6|TRBJ2-7
CASSLAGRSEQYF
>TRBV27|TRBJ1-4
CASSLYPGRGGDEKLFF
>TRBV28|TRBJ2-5
CASRPLDSFARETQYF
>TRBV9|TRBJ1-2
CASSVSGNANYGYTF
>TRBV5-1|TRBJ1-2
CASTPDRVNYGYTF
>TRBV6-7|TRBJ1-1
CASSYSGNRAGQGMSTEAFF
>TRBV19|TRBJ2-7
CASSPVGLAGRFSYEQYF
>TRBV29-1|TRBJ1-4
CSVQEGGWANEKLFF
>TRBV21-1|TRBJ2-1
CASSKGGSRNNEQFF
>TRBV5-1|TRBJ2-5
CASSLGLAGVQETQYF
>TRBV6-5|TRBJ2-1
CASRGTGNRNEQFF
>TRBV12-5|TRBJ2-2
CASAPGNTGELFF
>TRBV28|TRBJ1-6
CASLPGDRNSPLHF
>TRBV6-5|TRBJ1-1
CASSAPGQEREAFF
>TRBV14|TRBJ2-2
CASSQSRTGNTGELFF
>TRBV6-5|TRBJ1-1
CASSRRLNTEAFF
>TRBV4-1|TRBJ2-3
CASSHRGTSGTRADTQYF
>TRBV11-2|TRBJ2-1
CASSLEGSGEQFF
>TRBV4-1|TRBJ2-3
CASSLPLAGVRDTQYF
>TRBV4-2|TRBJ2-3
CASSQDGTQGPDTQYF
>TRBV2|TRBJ1-2
CASRRGQTYGYTF
>TRBV10-1|TRBJ1-5
CASRWTAKNQPQHF